Listed here are 8 T cell receptor beta chains from one sample, sequenced in a study of graft-versus-host responses after intestinal transplantation. No antigen is known for these receptors. Generated by immunoSEQ multiplex PCR, the TCRdb table keeps only in-frame clones and is missing some. This sample has fewer than 50,000 clones, with around 84% found just once. The material sequenced was unstimulated CD4+ T cells sorted from spleen or lymph node cells, taken before transplant. The receptors derive from a human donor who was the organ donor for an intestinal transplant.

The CDR3 bases are TGTGCCAGCAGCTTAACGACAGGATTGGCCTCCTACGAGCAGTACTTC. Translation gives CASSLTTGLASYEQYF. The rearrangement uses TRBV11-1 and TRBJ2-7; D possibly corresponds to TRBD1 (6 bases). The CDR3 extends over 16 amino acids. Per germline, CDR1 SGHAT and CDR2 FQDESV (reference sequence). V shed 2 bases and J shed 0 bases, with 14 bases lying between them. Filled out from reference TRBV11-1 and TRBJ2-7, the complete variable domain reads EAEVAQSPRYKITEKSQAVAFWCDPISGHATLYWYRQILGQGPELLVQFQDESVVDDSQLPKDRFSAERLKGVDSTLKIQPAELGDSAMYLCASSLTTGLASYEQYFGPGTRLTVT.

The genes are TRBV18 and TRBJ2-7; D gene uncertain. Germline loops: CDR1 KGHSH, CDR2 LQKENI. This CDR3 has 16 amino acids. Trimming took 3 bases from V and 0 from J, leaving 15 bases between them. CDR3 DNA: TGTGCCAGCTCACCGTCTCCGACCCCCTCCTCCTACGAGCAGTACTTC. It yields the protein CASSPSPTPSSYEQYF.

V and J are TRBV19 and TRBJ1-5; no reliable D call. This CDR3 region has 13 residues. Germline CDR1 LNHDA, CDR2 SQIVND (reference sequence). V gave up 5 bases and J gave up 2 bases, with 7 bases separating them. In DNA, the CDR3 is TGTGCCAGTAGTTGGCAGGGCAATCAGCCCCAGCATTTT. Protein: CASSWQGNQPQHF. Combining the CDR3 with reference TRBV19 and TRBJ1-5 gives the whole variable domain DGGITQSPKYLFRKEGQNVTLSCEQNLNHDAMYWYRQDPGQGLRLIYYSQIVNDFQKGDIAEGYSVSREKKESFPLTVTSAQKNPTAFYLCASSWQGNQPQHFGDGTRLSIL.

The chain combines TRBV6-5 with TRBJ2-5; 7 positions match TRBD2. The J call may be in error: the DNA end matches TRBJ2-7 better. From germline, CDR1 is MNHEY and CDR2 SVGAGI. The length of the CDR3 is 14 residues. The CDR3 loop is CASRRGGGTYEQYF. In DNA, the CDR3 is TGTGCCAGCCGGAGGGGCGGGGGTACCTACGAGCAGTACTTC.

The genes are TRBV19 and TRBJ2-7, with 11 bases fitting TRBD1. CDR3 length: 15 amino acids. With 7 bases clipped from V and 4 bases from J, the junction kept 9 bases outside the gene matches. Germline CDR1 and CDR2: LNHDA and SQIVND (reference sequence). The CDR3 spells CASTITGQGEYEQYF. The CDR3 DNA follows: TGTGCCAGTACCATAACGGGACAGGGGGAGTACGAGCAGTACTTC.

CDR3 loop: CAWSVRGQPAPSGNTIYF. The CDR3 DNA is TGTGCCTGGAGTGTTAGGGGACAACCCGCTCCTTCTGGAAACACCATATATTTT. This chain joins TRBV30 and TRBJ1-3; D might be TRBD1 (6 bases). The CDR3 extends over 18 amino acids. Trimming shortened V by 0 bases and J by 1 base, and 19 bases separated the two germline ends. Germline CDR1 is GTSNPN and CDR2 is SVGIG (reference sequence).

The DNA for the CDR3 is TGTGCCAGCAGCTTAGACAGGGGGTCACCCCTCCACTTT. Its protein product is CASSLDRGSPLHF. This chain links TRBV11-3 with TRBJ1-6; 7 bases fit TRBD1. V lost 0 bases and J lost 10; bases outside the gene matches: 0. From germline, CDR1 is SGHNT and CDR2 YENEEA. The CDR3 extends over 13 amino acids.

CDR3 bases: TGTGCCAGCAGTTACTCGATTGCGGGAGGCCACAATGAGCAGTTCTTC. The encoded protein is CASSYSIAGGHNEQFF. The rearrangement links TRBV6-6 to TRBJ2-1; 8 bases are shared with TRBD2. V lost 0 bases and J lost 5; bases outside the gene matches: 6. The CDR3 is 16 residues long. The germline gives CDR1 MNHNY, CDR2 SVGAGI (reference sequence).